The TCR beta chain described here comes from a study of control samples from healthy donors and cancer patients. V lost 6 bases to trimming and J lost 5 bases, with 7 bases between them. The CDR3 is 11 amino acids. Germline CDR1 reads SQVTM; CDR2 reads ANQGSEA. This table comes from immunoSEQ multiplex PCR, and its TCRdb copy is limited to in-frame clones, with some not included. The data hold about 44,000 clones, with roughly three quarters observed a single time. Concerning this clone itself: This may arise from a read error, as a much more abundant clone is one base away. The same CDR3 can be traced to other DNA sequences in this sample.

V usage is TRBV29-1 and J usage is TRBJ2-2; D gene unclear. Sequenced material: formalin-fixed, paraffin-embedded tissue. The receptor was isolated from a male donor with melanoma. The CDR3 protein is CSVKNTGELFF. The DNA of the CDR3 is TGCAGCGTAAAGAATACCGGGGAGCTGTTTTTT.